This TCR beta chain was retrieved from a study of identical twins. Notes on the study in general: Out-of-frame alpha sequences that twins shared showed excess low generation probability.

In its sample, this clonotype was seen many times. Its antigen is unknown. A single record per CDR3 protein comes from TCRdb applying MiXCR to the 5' RACE reads. Of some 710,000 distinct CDR3 sequences detected, roughly 6.2% appear once; the ten largest clones hold 1.5% to 2%. The CDR3 consists of 15 residues. V was clipped by 3 bases and J by 0 bases; unmatched bases: 4. This chain connects TRBV12-3 or TRBV12-4 to TRBJ1-1; the match to TRBD1 covers 7 bases. The sequence was collected from a man aged 18 to 35 in good health. Sequenced material: naive T cells sorted from blood. CDR3 amino acids: CASSFYTGVNTEAFF. In DNA form, the CDR3 reads TGTGCCAGCAGTTTTTATACAGGGGTGAACACTGAAGCTTTCTTT.